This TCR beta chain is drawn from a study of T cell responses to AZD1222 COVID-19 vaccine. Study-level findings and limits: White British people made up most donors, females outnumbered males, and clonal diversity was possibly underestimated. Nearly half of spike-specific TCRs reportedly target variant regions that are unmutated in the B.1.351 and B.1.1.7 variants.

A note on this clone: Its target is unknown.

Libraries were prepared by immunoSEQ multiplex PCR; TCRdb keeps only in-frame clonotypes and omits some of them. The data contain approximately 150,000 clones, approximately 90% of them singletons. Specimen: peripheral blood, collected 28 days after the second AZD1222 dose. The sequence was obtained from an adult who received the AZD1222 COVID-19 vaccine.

CDR3 nucleotide sequence: TGTGCCAGCAGTTTAACCTCTCGGGACGTCTCCTACGAGCAGTACTTC. Translation: CASSLTSRDVSYEQYF. The rearrangement uses TRBV6-2 or TRBV6-3 and TRBJ2-7; D tentatively reads TRBD1 or TRBD2 (5 bases each). The length of the CDR3 is 16 residues. Germline CDR1 MNHEY, CDR2 SVGEGT. V was trimmed by 4 bases and J by 0 bases, leaving 16 bases between them.